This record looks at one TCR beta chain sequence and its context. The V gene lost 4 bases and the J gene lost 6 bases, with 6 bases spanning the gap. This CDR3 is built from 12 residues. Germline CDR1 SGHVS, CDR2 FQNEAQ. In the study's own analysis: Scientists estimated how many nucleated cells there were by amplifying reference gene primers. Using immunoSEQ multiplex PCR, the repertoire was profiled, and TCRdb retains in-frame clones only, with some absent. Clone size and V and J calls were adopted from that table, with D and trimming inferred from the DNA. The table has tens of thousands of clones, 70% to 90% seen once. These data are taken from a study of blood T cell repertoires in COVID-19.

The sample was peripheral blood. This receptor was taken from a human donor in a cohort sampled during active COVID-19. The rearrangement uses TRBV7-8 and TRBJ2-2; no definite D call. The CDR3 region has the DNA TGTGCCAGCAGCTCGCCGGCCGGGGAGCTGTTTTTT. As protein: CASSSPAGELFF.